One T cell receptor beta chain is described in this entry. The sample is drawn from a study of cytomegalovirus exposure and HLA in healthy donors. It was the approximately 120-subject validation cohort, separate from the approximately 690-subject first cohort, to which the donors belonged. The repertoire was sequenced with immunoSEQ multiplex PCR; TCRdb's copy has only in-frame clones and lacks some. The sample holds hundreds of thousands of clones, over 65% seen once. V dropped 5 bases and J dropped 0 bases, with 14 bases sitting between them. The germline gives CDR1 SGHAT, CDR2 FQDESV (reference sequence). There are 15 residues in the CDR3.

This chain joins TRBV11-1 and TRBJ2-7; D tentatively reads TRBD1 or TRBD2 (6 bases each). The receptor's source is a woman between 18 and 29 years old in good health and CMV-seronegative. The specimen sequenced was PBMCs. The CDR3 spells CASSARRDTSYEQYF. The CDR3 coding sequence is TGTGCCAGCAGCGCGAGGCGGGACACCTCCTACGAGCAGTACTTC.